This passage covers 8 T cell receptor beta chains from one sample sequenced in a study of OX40 agonist ivuxolimab in advanced cancers. Using immunoSEQ multiplex PCR, the repertoire was profiled, and TCRdb retains in-frame clones only, with some absent. The repertoire holds approximately 22,000 clones, with roughly 84% as singletons. Sample: CD4+ or CD8+ T cells sorted from blood, taken in a trial of the OX40 agonist ivuxolimab. The receptors shown here come from an adult with an advanced solid tumor such as melanoma, head and neck, liver or kidney cancer.

This clone showed up just once. V gene TRBV19 combines with J gene TRBJ2-5, with 7 nucleotides matching TRBD2. V was pared by 0 bases and J by 7 bases, with 14 bases of the junction left unmatched. In germline, CDR1 is LNHDA, CDR2 SQIVND (reference sequence). This CDR3 is 17 amino acids long. CDR3: CASSIDLASGYFGTQYF. CDR3 DNA sequence: TGTGCCAGTAGTATAGATTTGGCTAGCGGCTATTTCGGGACCCAGTACTTC.

This clone occurred a few times. The chain employs TRBV7-9 and TRBJ2-2; no clear D gene. The CDR3 sequence is 14 residues long. The germline CDR1 and CDR2 sequences are SEHNR and FQNEAQ (reference sequence). The V and J ends lost 2 bases and 6 bases respectively, with 10 bases between them. CDR3 DNA sequence: TGTGCCAGCAGCTTATATCCGAATCCCGGGGAGCTGTTTTTT. Its protein product is CASSLYPNPGELFF.

V gene TRBV27 combines with J gene TRBJ2-7, with D tentatively TRBD1 (5 bases). Germline CDR1 is MNHEY and CDR2 is SMNVEV (reference sequence). Trimming took off 4 bases at V and 6 bases at J, with 13 bases between the two ends. The length of the CDR3 is 13 residues. CDR3 coding DNA: TGTGCCAGCAGTTCAGCAGGGTCCGCCGAGCAGTACTTC. It codes for CASSSAGSAEQYF.

The V and J genes are TRBV6-5 and TRBJ2-7; D might be TRBD1 or TRBD2, each matching 5 bases. This CDR3 comprises 16 residues. The germline gives CDR1 MNHEY, CDR2 SVGAGI. Deletions cut 3 bases from V and 3 bases from J, with 18 bases between. CDR3 DNA: TGTGCCAGCAGTTATGGGGGTCAGGGCGGGTTCTACGAGCAGTACTTC. It yields the protein CASSYGGQGGFYEQYF.

The rearrangement links TRBV5-6 to TRBJ2-7, with D unresolved. CDR3 size: 12 residues. Germline V gives CDR1 SGHDT, CDR2 YYEEEE. V dropped 0 bases and J dropped 4 bases, with 5 bases sitting between them. This chain's CDR3 is CASSLGEYEQYF. The CDR3 DNA follows: TGTGCCAGCAGCTTGGGCGAGTACGAGCAGTACTTC.

The chain links TRBV15 to TRBJ2-7; D uncertain. This CDR3 is 14 amino acids long. Germline V gives CDR1 LNHNV, CDR2 YYDKDF (reference sequence). V was trimmed by 5 bases and J by 3 bases, leaving 14 bases between them. CDR3 in DNA: TGTGCCACCAGCGGGGATCCGGTGGGCTACGAGCAGTACTTC. Its protein is CATSGDPVGYEQYF.

The chain employs TRBV28 and TRBJ2-3; TRBD2 agrees at 11 bases. Germline V gene data show CDR1 as MDHEN and CDR2 as SYDVKM. V was pared by 1 base and J by 2 bases, with 5 bases of the junction left unmatched. This CDR3 region has 17 residues. CDR3 sequence: CASSLSTSGEHTDTQYF. The CDR3 nucleotides are TGTGCCAGCAGTTTATCGACTAGCGGGGAGCACACAGATACGCAGTATTTT.

As regards this clone: The junction departs from germline at one end; a sequencing error may be responsible. The chain is built from TRBV30 and TRBJ2-7; D uncertain. The germline V gene has CDR1 GTSNPN and CDR2 SVGIG (reference sequence). This CDR3 spans 13 amino acids. In nucleotides, the CDR3 is TGTGCCTGGAGTGTGGATCCCTCCAACGAGCAGTACTTC. This encodes CAWSVDPSNEQYF.